Listed below are T cell receptor beta chains from one sample, sequenced in a study of T cell responses to AZD1222 COVID-19 vaccine. The repertoire was sequenced with immunoSEQ multiplex PCR; TCRdb's copy has only in-frame clones and lacks some. The sample holds roughly 81,000 clones, roughly 88% seen once. Material: peripheral blood, obtained on day 0 of AZD1222 vaccination. These TCRs come from an adult in good health. Both conserved end residues are part of each CDR3. The D gene is left open where the match is weak. Size tells how often a clone was seen (once, few, many) or the class of an expanded clone, and some rows leave it out.

v_gene	abundance	d_gene	j_gene	CDR3aa	CDR3nt
TRBV18	.	.	TRBJ1-2	CASSQGPNYGYTF	TGTGCCAGCTCACAGGGCCCTAACTATGGCTACACCTTC
TRBV7-2	once	.	TRBJ2-1	CASSKRASSYNEQFF	TGTGCCAGCAGCAAGCGGGCAAGCTCCTACAATGAGCAGTTCTTC
TRBV28	.	TRBD1	TRBJ1-6	CASSLGQGLITPLHF	TGTGCCAGCAGTTTAGGACAGGGGCTTATTACACCCCTCCACTTT
TRBV7-9	once	.	TRBJ1-2	CASSPTGVANYGYTF	TGTGCCAGCAGCCCCACGGGGGTTGCTAACTATGGCTACACCTTC
TRBV9	.	.	TRBJ2-6	CASGQGVPGANVLTF	TGTGCCAGCGGGCAGGGCGTACCTGGGGCCAACGTCCTGACTTTC
TRBV5-6	.	TRBD1	TRBJ1-4	CASSPPGTGGSNEKLFF	TGTGCCAGCAGCCCACCCGGGACAGGGGGCTCTAATGAAAAACTGTTTTTT
TRBV19	.	.	TRBJ1-1	CASSGGMGTEAFF	TGTGCCAGTAGTGGAGGGATGGGGACTGAAGCTTTCTTT
TRBV6-5	.	TRBD2	TRBJ2-5	CASSSSGTKETQYF	TGTGCCAGCAGTTCTAGCGGGACGAAGGAGACCCAGTACTTC
TRBV7-9	.	.	TRBJ2-2	CASSLDPATPTGELFF	TGTGCCAGCAGCTTAGATCCAGCGACGCCCACCGGGGAGCTGTTTTTT
TRBV25-1	.	.	TRBJ2-1	CASRGGTVEQFF	TGTGCCAGCAGAGGGGGGACCGTTGAGCAGTTCTTC
TRBV15	.	.	TRBJ1-2	CATSGAGANYGYTF	TGTGCCACCAGCGGGGCAGGGGCTAACTATGGCTACACCTTC
TRBV2	.	TRBD2	TRBJ2-1	CASSEATSGHNEQFF	TGTGCCAGCAGTGAAGCTACTAGCGGCCACAATGAGCAGTTCTTC
TRBV6-6	once	.	TRBJ2-7	CASSPTWTASYEQYF	TGTGCCAGCAGTCCAACCTGGACAGCTTCCTACGAGCAGTACTTC
TRBV3-1/TRBV3-2	.	.	TRBJ1-2	CASSLRVGGGYTF	TGTGCCAGCAGCCTCAGGGTAGGAGGTGGCTACACCTTC
TRBV9	few	.	TRBJ2-3	CASSGGQTLTTDTQYF	TGTGCCAGCAGCGGCGGACAGACCCTAACCACAGATACGCAGTATTTT
TRBV30	once	.	TRBJ1-1	CAWSVLNTEAFF	TGTGCCTGGAGTGTTCTGAACACTGAAGCTTTCTTT
TRBV6-4	.	.	TRBJ2-1	CAVNDGLTSSYNEQFF	TGTGCCGTCAACGATGGGCTTACGAGCTCCTACAATGAGCAGTTCTTC
TRBV5-6	once	.	TRBJ1-6	CASSSSFSGNSPLHF	TGTGCCAGCAGCTCCTCCTTCTCGGGTAATTCACCCCTCCACTTT
TRBV19	.	.	TRBJ2-3	CASSTPGSGSGDTQYF	TGTGCCAGTAGTACCCCGGGATCAGGGTCAGGAGATACGCAGTATTTT
TRBV14	.	.	TRBJ1-1	CASSQGGALNTEAFF	TGTGCCAGCAGCCAAGGAGGGGCACTGAACACTGAAGCTTTCTTT
TRBV2	.	.	TRBJ2-7	CASGLSSYEQYF	TGTGCCAGCGGGCTTAGCTCCTACGAGCAGTACTTC
TRBV24-1	.	.	TRBJ2-7	CATSDTRYEQYF	TGTGCCACCAGTGATACTCGCTACGAGCAGTACTTC
TRBV29-1	.	.	TRBJ1-4	CSVGAGTGEKLFF	TGCAGCGTTGGTGCAGGGACGGGAGAAAAACTGTTTTTT
TRBV4-1	once	TRBD1	TRBJ1-5	CASSHADGQGAGNQPQHF	TGCGCCAGCAGCCACGCCGACGGACAGGGGGCAGGCAATCAGCCCCAGCATTTT
TRBV27	.	TRBD2	TRBJ2-3	CASSLLVSGSLAQRTQYF	TGTGCCAGCAGTTTATTGGTCAGCGGGAGTCTGGCCCAGAGAACGCAGTATTTT
TRBV6-5	.	.	TRBJ1-5	CASSRGPEGQPQHF	TGTGCCAGCAGCAGGGGACCAGAGGGACAGCCCCAGCATTTT
TRBV27	.	TRBD1	TRBJ1-2	CATSQRDRSDQWF	TGTGCCACCTCCCAACGGGACAGATCGGACCAATGGTTC
TRBV2	.	.	TRBJ2-7	CASSATSYEQYF	TGTGCCAGCAGTGCTACTTCTTACGAGCAGTACTTC